The clone carrying this T cell receptor (beta chain) was seen repeatedly, ten times or more. The data derive from a study of regulatory T cells in long-lasting Graves disease. Indicated time point: newly diagnosed GD, antithyroid drugs for less than 3 months. Construction of the TCR library relied on RNA isolated from PBMCs. Through Arm-PCR of CDR3 regions and iRepertoire HTBI primers, TCR beta libraries were built. TCRdb passed the multiplex PCR reads through MiXCR, listing each CDR3 protein once. The sample comprises hundreds of thousands of distinct CDR3 sequences, roughly 15% of which are singletons, and approximately 18% rests with the top ten. CDR1 and CDR2 (germline): MNHNS, SASEGT. This CDR3 is 14 amino acids long. V lost 5 bases to trimming and J lost 2 bases, with 13 bases between them. This same sample was also taken into another study, of T cells in Graves' hyperthyroidism and ophthalmopathy.

The chain carries TRBV6-1 and TRBJ2-7; D perhaps matches TRBD1 (6 bases). This receptor was obtained from a woman aged 25-40 years with Graves disease. The sample consisted of peripheral blood mononuclear cells (PBMCs), taken at new diagnosis, from a patient treated with antithyroid drugs. The CDR3: CASSLGHGPYEQYF. CDR3 in DNA: TGTGCCAGCAGTCTGGGACATGGGCCCTACGAGCAGTACTTC.